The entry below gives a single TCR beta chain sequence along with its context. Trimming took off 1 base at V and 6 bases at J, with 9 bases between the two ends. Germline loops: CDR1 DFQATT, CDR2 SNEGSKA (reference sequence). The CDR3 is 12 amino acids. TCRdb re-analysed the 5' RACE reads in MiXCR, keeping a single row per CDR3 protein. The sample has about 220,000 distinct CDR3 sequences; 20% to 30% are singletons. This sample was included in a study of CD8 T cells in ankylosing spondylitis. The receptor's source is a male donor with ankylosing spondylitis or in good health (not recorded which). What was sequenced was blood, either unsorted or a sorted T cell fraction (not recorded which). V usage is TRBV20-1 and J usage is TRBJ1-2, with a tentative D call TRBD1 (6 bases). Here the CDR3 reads CSARVGGHGYTF. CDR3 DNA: TGCAGTGCTAGAGTCGGGGGGCATGGCTACACCTTC.